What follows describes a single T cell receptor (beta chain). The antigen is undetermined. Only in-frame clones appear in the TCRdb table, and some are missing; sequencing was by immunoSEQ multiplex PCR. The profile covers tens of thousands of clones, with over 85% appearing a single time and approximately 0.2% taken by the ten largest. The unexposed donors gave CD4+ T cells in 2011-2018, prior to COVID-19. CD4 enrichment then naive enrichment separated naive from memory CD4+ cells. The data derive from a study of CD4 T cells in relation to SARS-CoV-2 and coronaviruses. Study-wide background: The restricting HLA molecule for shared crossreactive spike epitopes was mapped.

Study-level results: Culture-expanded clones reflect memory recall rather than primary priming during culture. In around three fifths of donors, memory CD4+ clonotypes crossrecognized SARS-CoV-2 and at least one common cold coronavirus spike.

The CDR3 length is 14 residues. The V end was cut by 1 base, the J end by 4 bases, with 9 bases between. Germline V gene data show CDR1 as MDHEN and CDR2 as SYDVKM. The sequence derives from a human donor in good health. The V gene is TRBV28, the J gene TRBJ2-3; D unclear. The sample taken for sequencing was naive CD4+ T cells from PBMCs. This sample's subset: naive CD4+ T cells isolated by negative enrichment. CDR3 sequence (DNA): TGTGCCAGCAGTTTATACCAACACCCAGATACGCAGTATTTT. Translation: CASSLYQHPDTQYF.